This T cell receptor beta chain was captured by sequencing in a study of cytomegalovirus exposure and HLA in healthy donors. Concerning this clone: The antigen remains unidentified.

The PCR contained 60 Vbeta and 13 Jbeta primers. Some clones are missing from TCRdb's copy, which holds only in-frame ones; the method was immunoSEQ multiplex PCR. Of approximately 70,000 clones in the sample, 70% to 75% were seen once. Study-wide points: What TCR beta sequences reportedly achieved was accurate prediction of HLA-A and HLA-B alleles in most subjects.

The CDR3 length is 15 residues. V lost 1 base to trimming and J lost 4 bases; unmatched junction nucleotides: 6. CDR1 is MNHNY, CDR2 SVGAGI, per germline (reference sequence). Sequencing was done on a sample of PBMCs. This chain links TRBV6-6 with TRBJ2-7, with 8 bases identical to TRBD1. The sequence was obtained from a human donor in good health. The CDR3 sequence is CASSYFGQGAYEQYF. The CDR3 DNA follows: TGTGCCAGCAGTTACTTCGGTCAGGGGGCTTACGAGCAGTACTTC.